This TCR beta chain was sequenced during a study of OX40 agonist ivuxolimab in advanced cancers. The assay was immunoSEQ multiplex PCR, and TCRdb's table has in-frame clones only and misses some. The sample contains 30,000 to 45,000 clones, around 80% of which appear only once. The study sampled blood at baseline, cycle 4 day 1, and cycle 7 day 1. This clone is categorized as medium-sized (0.01 to 0.1%). The clonotype originates from an adult with an advanced solid tumor such as melanoma, head and neck, liver or kidney cancer. Here the sequenced sample was CD4+ or CD8+ T cells sorted from blood, taken in a trial of the OX40 agonist ivuxolimab.

The CDR3 DNA is TGTGCCAGCAGCTTAGGTGTCGGGATGGATGAGCAGTTCTTC. It codes for CASSLGVGMDEQFF. The genes are TRBV7-7 and TRBJ2-1; D perhaps matches TRBD2 (5 bases). Germline CDR1 and CDR2: SSHAT and FNYEAQ (reference sequence). The CDR3 length is 14 residues. V was trimmed by 1 base and J by 8 bases, leaving 12 bases between them.